A selection of T cell receptor beta chains follows, all from one sample in a study of blood T cell repertoires in COVID-19. Clones were sequenced by immunoSEQ multiplex PCR, and TCRdb holds only the in-frame ones, with some missing. The sample includes over 100,000 clones, around 81% seen only once; the top ten take around 9.3%. Sequencing input: peripheral blood. The source is a human donor in a cohort sampled during active COVID-19. Each CDR3 is given with its conserved first and last residue. The order of the fields is clone size, J gene, D gene, V gene, CDR3 protein, CDR3 DNA. A D gene is named only where the DNA matches it firmly. Size is omitted from some rows. Given values are once, few, many or a class for expanded clones.

size: NA
J: TRBJ1-4
D: TRBD1
V: TRBV30
CDR3: CAWRRTGGLGEKLFF
DNA: TGTGCCTGGAGGAGAACAGGGGGTCTGGGTGAAAAACTGTTTTTT

size: NA
J: TRBJ2-3
D: NA
V: TRBV18
CDR3: CASSPPVEDTQYF
DNA: TGTGCCAGCTCACCACCTGTCGAGGATACGCAGTATTTT

size: NA
J: TRBJ1-6
D: NA
V: TRBV9
CDR3: CASSVALESPLHF
DNA: TGTGCCAGCAGCGTAGCCCTGGAGTCACCCCTCCACTTT

size: NA
J: TRBJ1-3
D: NA
V: TRBV11-2
CDR3: CASSLRGSTHLNTIYF
DNA: TGTGCCAGCAGCTTAAGGGGGTCCACACATCTAAACACCATATATTTT

size: NA
J: TRBJ2-1
D: TRBD2
V: TRBV4-2
CDR3: CASSQELAVYNEQFF
DNA: TGTGCCAGCAGCCAAGAACTAGCGGTCTACAATGAGCAGTTCTTC

size: NA
J: TRBJ2-5
D: TRBD2
V: TRBV7-7
CDR3: CASSPRETSREAQYF
DNA: TGTGCTAGCAGCCCTAGAGAGACTTCGCGGGAGGCCCAGTACTTC

size: once
J: TRBJ2-7
D: NA
V: TRBV25-1
CDR3: CASSGLGGTGYEQYF
DNA: TGTGCCAGCAGTGGGCTTGGGGGGACGGGGTACGAGCAGTACTTC

size: NA
J: TRBJ1-2
D: TRBD1
V: TRBV30
CDR3: CAWNRGTADYGYTF
DNA: TGTGCCTGGAATCGGGGGACAGCGGACTATGGCTACACCTTC

size: NA
J: TRBJ2-5
D: NA
V: TRBV19
CDR3: CASSIGRAGGEETQYF
DNA: TGTGCCAGTAGTATAGGTCGGGCAGGAGGTGAGGAGACCCAGTACTTC

size: NA
J: TRBJ2-7
D: NA
V: TRBV5-8
CDR3: CASSYLGGLSNEQYF
DNA: TGTGCCAGCAGCTACCTCGGGGGGCTCAGTAACGAGCAGTACTTC

size: NA
J: TRBJ2-6
D: TRBD2
V: TRBV24-1
CDR3: CATSDTGRGSGANVLTF
DNA: TGTGCCACCAGTGATACGGGGAGGGGCTCTGGGGCCAACGTCCTGACTTTC

size: NA
J: TRBJ1-1
D: NA
V: TRBV9
CDR3: CASSPPERGGMNTEAFF
DNA: TGTGCCAGCAGCCCACCAGAGCGGGGGGGCATGAACACTGAAGCTTTCTTT

size: NA
J: TRBJ2-7
D: TRBD1
V: TRBV11-3
CDR3: CASSFSGTGLYEQYF
DNA: TGTGCCAGCAGCTTCTCCGGGACAGGGTTATACGAGCAGTACTTC

size: NA
J: TRBJ2-7
D: NA
V: TRBV7-2
CDR3: CASSLGWGQDPYF
DNA: TGTGCCAGCAGCTTAGGTTGGGGGCAGGATCCGTACTTC

size: NA
J: TRBJ1-1
D: NA
V: TRBV7-6
CDR3: CASSLRGGTEAFF
DNA: TGTGCCAGCAGCCTACGGGGGGGGACTGAAGCTTTCTTT

size: few
J: TRBJ1-5
D: NA
V: TRBV30
CDR3: CAWSTGSNQPQHF
DNA: TGTGCCTGGAGCACAGGATCCAATCAGCCCCAGCATTTT

size: NA
J: TRBJ2-7
D: TRBD2
V: TRBV2
CDR3: CARTSDEQYF
DNA: TGTGCCAGGACTAGCGACGAGCAGTACTTC

size: NA
J: TRBJ2-1
D: NA
V: TRBV28
CDR3: CASSLHGYEQFF
DNA: TGTGCCAGCAGTTTACACGGTTATGAGCAGTTCTTC

size: NA
J: TRBJ1-1
D: NA
V: TRBV7-9
CDR3: CASSSERRGTEAFF
DNA: TGTGCCAGCAGCTCAGAAAGACGGGGCACTGAAGCTTTCTTT

size: NA
J: TRBJ1-3
D: NA
V: TRBV7-8
CDR3: CASSLEAGLGNTIYF
DNA: TGTGCCAGCAGCTTGGAAGCAGGGCTGGGAAACACCATATATTTT

size: NA
J: TRBJ2-6
D: NA
V: TRBV24-1
CDR3: CATSDQRQAQSGANVLTF
DNA: TGTGCCACCAGTGATCAGAGACAGGCACAGTCTGGGGCCAACGTCCTGACTTTC

size: NA
J: TRBJ2-5
D: NA
V: TRBV7-2
CDR3: CASSADWGQEAQYF
DNA: TGTGCCAGCAGCGCGGACTGGGGACAAGAGGCCCAGTACTTC

size: few
J: TRBJ2-5
D: TRBD2
V: TRBV6-6
CDR3: CASSYGASGQETQYF
DNA: TGTGCCAGCAGTTATGGGGCTAGCGGACAAGAGACCCAGTACTTC

size: NA
J: TRBJ2-7
D: NA
V: TRBV7-2
CDR3: CASSPSALLTYEQYF
DNA: TGTGCCAGCAGCCCCAGCGCGCTACTGACCTACGAGCAGTACTTC

size: NA
J: TRBJ1-4
D: TRBD1
V: TRBV4-1
CDR3: CASSPSGQPNEKLFF
DNA: TGCGCCAGCAGCCCCTCGGGACAGCCTAATGAAAAACTGTTTTTT

size: few
J: TRBJ2-7
D: TRBD1
V: TRBV18
CDR3: CASSPLGQGTDEQYF
DNA: TGTGCCAGCTCACCCTTAGGACAGGGGACGGACGAGCAGTACTTC

size: NA
J: TRBJ2-7
D: NA
V: TRBV6-2/TRBV6-3
CDR3: CASSTTSPTYEQYF
DNA: TGTGCCAGCAGTACAACTAGCCCGACCTACGAGCAGTACTTC

size: NA
J: TRBJ2-2
D: NA
V: TRBV3-1/TRBV3-2
CDR3: CASSQGLGGGRDTGELFF
DNA: TGTGCCAGCAGCCAAGGGTTAGGTGGGGGGAGAGACACCGGGGAGCTGTTTTTT

size: NA
J: TRBJ2-7
D: TRBD2
V: TRBV4-1
CDR3: CASSQDPSGAYEQYF
DNA: TGCGCCAGCAGCCAAGATCCTAGCGGGGCCTACGAGCAGTACTTC

size: once
J: TRBJ1-1
D: NA
V: TRBV6-5
CDR3: CASSYGQTTEAFF
DNA: TGTGCCAGCAGTTACGGACAGACGACTGAAGCTTTCTTT

size: once
J: TRBJ2-7
D: NA
V: TRBV21-1
CDR3: CASSKVTPTYEQYF
DNA: TGTGCCAGCAGCAAAGTAACTCCTACCTACGAGCAGTACTTC

size: once
J: TRBJ2-5
D: NA
V: TRBV29-1
CDR3: CSVEDRTTKETQYF
DNA: TGCAGCGTTGAAGATCGAACCACTAAGGAGACCCAGTACTTC

size: few
J: TRBJ1-5
D: TRBD1
V: TRBV28
CDR3: CASSWRDRVQPQHF
DNA: TGTGCCAGCAGTTGGCGGGACAGGGTCCAGCCCCAGCATTTT

size: NA
J: TRBJ2-3
D: TRBD1
V: TRBV6-6
CDR3: CASSGPVAGRGDTQYF
DNA: TGTGCCAGCAGTGGCCCCGTGGCGGGCAGGGGGGATACGCAGTATTTT

size: NA
J: TRBJ1-6
D: TRBD1
V: TRBV19
CDR3: CASSYSRQGDSPLHF
DNA: TGTGCCAGTAGTTATAGCCGACAGGGTGACTCACCCCTCCACTTT

size: NA
J: TRBJ2-1
D: TRBD2
V: TRBV14
CDR3: CASSQDGQRGRNEQFF
DNA: TGTGCCAGCAGCCAAGATGGCCAGCGGGGGCGCAATGAGCAGTTCTTC

size: NA
J: TRBJ1-5
D: NA
V: TRBV19
CDR3: CASNSQGNQPQHF
DNA: TGTGCCAGTAACTCGCAGGGGAATCAGCCCCAGCATTTT

size: NA
J: TRBJ1-1
D: NA
V: TRBV12-5
CDR3: CASGFPGAEAFF
DNA: TGTGCTAGTGGTTTTCCGGGGGCTGAAGCTTTCTTT

size: NA
J: TRBJ2-1
D: TRBD2
V: TRBV30
CDR3: CAWIAGPYNEQFF
DNA: TGTGCCTGGATAGCGGGCCCGTACAATGAGCAGTTCTTC

size: NA
J: TRBJ2-7
D: TRBD2
V: TRBV7-2
CDR3: CASSKGLAGGIRPEQYF
DNA: TGTGCCAGCAGCAAGGGACTAGCGGGAGGGATACGACCCGAGCAGTACTTC

size: many
J: TRBJ2-7
D: TRBD1
V: TRBV6-5
CDR3: CASKRTGSYEQYF
DNA: TGTGCCAGCAAAAGGACAGGGTCCTACGAGCAGTACTTC

size: NA
J: TRBJ2-7
D: NA
V: TRBV11-3
CDR3: CASSSRDYEQYF
DNA: TGTGCCAGCAGCTCCCGGGACTACGAGCAGTACTTC

size: NA
J: TRBJ2-3
D: TRBD2
V: TRBV11-1
CDR3: CATSSAGGGTDTQYF
DNA: TGTGCCACGTCTTCAGCGGGAGGAGGCACAGATACGCAGTATTTT

size: NA
J: TRBJ2-7
D: TRBD2
V: TRBV3-1/TRBV3-2
CDR3: CASSRVPSGDPYEQYF
DNA: TGTGCCAGCAGCCGAGTACCGAGCGGGGACCCCTACGAGCAGTACTTC